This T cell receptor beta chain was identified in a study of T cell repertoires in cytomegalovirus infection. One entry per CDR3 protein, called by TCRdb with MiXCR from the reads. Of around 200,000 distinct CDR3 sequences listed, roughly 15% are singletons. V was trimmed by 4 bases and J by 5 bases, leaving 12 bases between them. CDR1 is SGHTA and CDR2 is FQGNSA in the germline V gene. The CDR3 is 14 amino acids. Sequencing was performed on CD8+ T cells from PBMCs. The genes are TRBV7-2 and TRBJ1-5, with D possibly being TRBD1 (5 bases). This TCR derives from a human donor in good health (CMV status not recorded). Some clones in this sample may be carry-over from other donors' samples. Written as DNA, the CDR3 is TGTGCCAGCAGCTACGGGACTGCCCATCAGCCCCAGCATTTT. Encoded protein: CASSYGTAHQPQHF. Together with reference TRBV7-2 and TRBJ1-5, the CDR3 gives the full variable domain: GAGVSQSPSNKVTEKGKDVELRCDPISGHTALYWYRQSLGQGLEFLIYFQGNSAPDKSGLPSDRFSAERTGGSVSTLTIQRTQQEDSAVYLCASSYGTAHQPQHFGDGTRLSIL.